Reported below is one T cell receptor beta chain. Its cognate antigen is unknown. This record comes from a study of T cell responses to AZD1222 COVID-19 vaccine. Study findings and constraints: Clonal diversity may have been underestimated, and the donors were mostly white British, with more females than males.

The germline gives CDR1 LNHDA, CDR2 SQIVND (reference sequence). The CDR3 is made up of 14 amino acids. Trimming took 5 bases from V and 6 from J, leaving 14 bases between them. The protocol was immunoSEQ multiplex PCR, while the TCRdb copy is restricted to in-frame clones and leaves out a portion. Here the sample spans some 180,000 clones, around 89% being singletons. The J gene is TRBJ2-1, the V gene TRBV19; D perhaps matches TRBD1 (5 bases). This specimen was peripheral blood, taken on day 0 of AZD1222 vaccination. This receptor was identified in an adult in good health. In DNA form, the CDR3 reads TGTGCCAGTAGTCCACGTGGGCAGGGCAATGAGCAGTTCTTC. Translating gives CASSPRGQGNEQFF. Combining the CDR3 with reference TRBV19 and TRBJ2-1 gives the whole variable domain DGGITQSPKYLFRKEGQNVTLSCEQNLNHDAMYWYRQDPGQGLRLIYYSQIVNDFQKGDIAEGYSVSREKKESFPLTVTSAQKNPTAFYLCASSPRGQGNEQFFGPGTRLTVL.